The clone carrying this TCR beta chain has a handful of counts. The antigen remains unidentified. Time point described: patch test 1, 2 weeks after DPC sensitization. This sample's treatment: therapeutic diphenylcyclopropenone sensitization with weekly scalp DPC. The data derive from a study of human T cells and chemical hapten exposure. General study findings and limits: Versus controls, significantly more large CDR3 similarity clusters arose from expanded TCRs. No change in TCRs above 1 in 1000 frequency was produced by DPC sensitization.

The CDR3 runs 16 residues. Germline CDR1 reads MDHEN; CDR2 reads SYDVKM. After removal of 6 bases from V and 0 bases from J, the junction contained 10 bases not matched to a gene. Unique molecular identifiers were attached to individual cDNA molecules during library preparation. TCRdb used MiXCR to reprocess the RACE reads, holding one entry per CDR3 protein. This table holds approximately 90,000 distinct CDR3 sequences, about 11% found once. Sample: whole blood, taken in connection with sensitization to the hapten diphenylcyclopropenone (DPC). The V gene is TRBV28, the J gene TRBJ2-7, with 8 bases aligning to TRBD1. This clonotype was sampled from a man aged 35 to 55 with alopecia areata. Some clones in this sample may be carry-over from other donors' samples. The CDR3 spells CASSQPGQGHSYEQYF. CDR3 DNA: TGTGCCAGCAGCCAGCCTGGACAGGGCCACTCCTACGAGCAGTACTTC.